This is a list of T cell receptor beta chains from one sample in a study of regulatory T cells in long-lasting Graves disease. TCRdb called the multiplex PCR reads again in MiXCR, with one record for every CDR3 protein. The table has more than 400,000 distinct CDR3 sequences, 15% to 20% seen once. This sample also appeared in a second study, on T cells in Graves' hyperthyroidism and ophthalmopathy.

Sample: peripheral blood mononuclear cells (PBMCs), taken at new diagnosis, from a patient treated with antithyroid drugs. The receptors derive from a man aged 35-49 years with Graves disease. The CDR3 runs from the conserved cysteine through the conserved F or W. The D gene is left open where the match is weak. Clone size is given for some rows only: seen once, a few or many times, or a class if the clone is expanded.

clone_size	v_call	d_call	j_call	cdr3_aa	cdr3_nt
many	TRBV20-1	NA	TRBJ1-1	CSAVSQNTEAFF	TGCAGTGCTGTGTCGCAGAACACTGAAGCTTTCTTT
NA	TRBV5-1	NA	TRBJ2-6	CARPQGGSGANVLTF	TGCGCCAGGCCCCAGGGGGGGTCCGGGGCCAACGTCCTGACTTTC
many	TRBV7-9	NA	TRBJ2-7	CASGREPSYEQYF	TGTGCCAGCGGGCGGGAACCCTCCTACGAGCAGTACTTC
NA	TRBV19	NA	TRBJ2-3	CASSIESSRRTDTQYF	TGTGCCAGTAGTATAGAATCTAGCAGACGCACAGATACGCAGTATTTT
NA	TRBV9	NA	TRBJ2-4	CASSVEAQGNIQYF	TGTGCCAGCAGCGTAGAAGCGCAGGGAAACATTCAGTACTTC
NA	TRBV12-3/TRBV12-4	TRBD2	TRBJ2-1	CASSGFKGLAGGNEQFF	TGTGCCAGCAGCGGTTTTAAGGGACTAGCGGGAGGCAATGAGCAGTTCTTC
NA	TRBV29-1	NA	TRBJ2-5	CSVLSQGGETQYF	TGCAGCGTCCTATCTCAGGGGGGAGAGACCCAGTACTTC
NA	TRBV4-1	NA	TRBJ2-7	CASSQEPGGSYEQYF	TGCGCCAGCAGCCAAGAACCTGGCGGCTCCTACGAGCAGTACTTC
NA	TRBV29-1	NA	TRBJ1-1	CSVPRAQGTEAFF	TGCAGCGTCCCCAGGGCCCAGGGGACTGAAGCTTTCTTT
few	TRBV3-1	TRBD1	TRBJ2-7	CASGTGPYEQYF	TGTGCCAGCGGGACAGGACCCTACGAGCAGTACTTC
NA	TRBV6-1	NA	TRBJ1-2	CASSTAGGLGGYTF	TGTGCCAGCAGTACCGCGGGGGGCCTTGGTGGCTACACCTTC
many	TRBV7-9	NA	TRBJ1-1	CASSSTATEAFF	TGTGCCAGCAGCTCCACAGCCACTGAAGCTTTCTTT
NA	TRBV7-3	TRBD2	TRBJ2-2	CASSPNSSGWLAALDTGELFF	TGTGCCAGCAGCCCCAATTCCTCCGGTTGGCTAGCGGCTTTGGACACCGGGGAGCTGTTTTTT
few	TRBV7-9	NA	TRBJ2-5	CASSLDRAQETQYF	TGTGCCAGCAGCTTAGACAGGGCCCAAGAGACCCAGTACTTC
many	TRBV11-2	NA	TRBJ2-3	CASSLGGPVGTDTQYF	TGTGCCAGCAGCTTAGGTGGCCCAGTCGGCACAGATACGCAGTATTTT
few	TRBV6-1	NA	TRBJ1-2	CASSIWDGNYGYTF	TGTGCCAGCAGTATTTGGGACGGAAACTATGGCTACACCTTC
few	TRBV11-2	NA	TRBJ2-2	CASSLGTGSTAGELFF	TGTGCCAGCAGCTTAGGGACCGGGAGTACCGCCGGGGAGCTGTTTTTT